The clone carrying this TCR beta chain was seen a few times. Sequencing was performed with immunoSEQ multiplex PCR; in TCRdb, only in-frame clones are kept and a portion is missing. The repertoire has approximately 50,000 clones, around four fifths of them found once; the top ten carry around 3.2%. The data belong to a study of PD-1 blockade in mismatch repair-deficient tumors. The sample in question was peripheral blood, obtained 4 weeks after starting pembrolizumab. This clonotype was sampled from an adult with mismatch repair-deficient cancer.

The CDR3 region has the DNA TGTGCCAGCAGCGTAGACCTAGGAACTGAAGCTTTCTTT. Protein product: CASSVDLGTEAFF. V usage is TRBV9 and J usage is TRBJ1-1; D is unclear. The CDR3 spans 13 residues. CDR1 SGDLS and CDR2 YYNGEE come from the germline V gene. Between the trimmed V and J ends, which lost 0 bases and 5 bases, there was a span of 8 bases.